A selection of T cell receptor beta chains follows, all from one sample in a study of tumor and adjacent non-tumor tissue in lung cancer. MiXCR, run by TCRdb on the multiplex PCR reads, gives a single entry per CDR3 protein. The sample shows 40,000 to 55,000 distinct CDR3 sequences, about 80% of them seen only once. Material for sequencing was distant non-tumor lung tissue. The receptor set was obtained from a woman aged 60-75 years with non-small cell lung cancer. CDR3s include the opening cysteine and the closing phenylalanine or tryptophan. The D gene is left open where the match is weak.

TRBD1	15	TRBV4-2	CVSSPQGQLNSPVHF
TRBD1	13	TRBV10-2	CASRDRQLTVAFF
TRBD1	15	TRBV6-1	CASTLTATGDEKLFF
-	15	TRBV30	CAWSVGVGRATEAFF
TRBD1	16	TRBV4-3	CASSPDWPGQGYEQYF
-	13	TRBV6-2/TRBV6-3	CASTYDVQNIQYF
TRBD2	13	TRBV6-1	CASRSGGGNTQYF
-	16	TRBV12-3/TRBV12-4	CASSTTSGGPTETQYF
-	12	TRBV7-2	CTSSPLTDTQYF
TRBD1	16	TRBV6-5	CASSPSDRALTDTQYF
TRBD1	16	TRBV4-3	CASSQTPGQGSDTQYF
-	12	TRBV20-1	CCARSNTWELFF
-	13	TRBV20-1	CSTSGGRQETQYF
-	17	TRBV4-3	CASSPSSCGANTGELFF
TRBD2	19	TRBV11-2	CASSLRAVAGDLGYNEQLF
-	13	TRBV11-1	CAGSGSGPMANTF
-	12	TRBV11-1	CTSSQEPGTQYF
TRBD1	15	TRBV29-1	CSVERGQASTDLQYF
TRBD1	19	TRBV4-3	CTSRPDRQGAWIRAGELFF
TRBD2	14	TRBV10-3	CAVGPGLAGEIQYF
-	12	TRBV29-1	CGFRDGNQPQHF
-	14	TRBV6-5	CARSRTEDQKTQYF
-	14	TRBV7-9	CASSFTQGRGELFF
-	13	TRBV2	CASSGTGDQPQHF
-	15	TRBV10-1	CANSEEELAAVTQYF
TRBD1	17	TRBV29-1	CRVDPPGQGPNSYEQYF
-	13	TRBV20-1	CNASGTDNSPLHF
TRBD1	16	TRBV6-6	CATSPYVPTGTDGYTF
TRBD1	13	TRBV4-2	CASSRTGSTEVIF
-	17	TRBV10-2	CASRRGGGGSNYNERFF
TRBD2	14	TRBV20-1	CSARDERGGPTQYF
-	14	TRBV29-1	CGVDGKAGNTEAFF
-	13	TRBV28	CVTKGVGPDTQYF
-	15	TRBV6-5	CTSSQSAPLGYGYTF
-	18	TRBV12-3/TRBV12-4	CTSSSLNPTTFTGGEQYF
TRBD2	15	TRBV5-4	CVSSLTSGWSYEQYF
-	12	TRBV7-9	CASSLGGEGAFF
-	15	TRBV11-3	CVSSPGTWVTGELFF
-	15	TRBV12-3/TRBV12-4	CTSTLSAGRGETQYF
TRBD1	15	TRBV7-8	CASSYSAGGNQPQQF
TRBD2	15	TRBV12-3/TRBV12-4	CASSFFLAGVETQYF
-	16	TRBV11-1	CASTRRQVERIDTQYF
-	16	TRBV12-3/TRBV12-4	CANSFSPSGSKETQYF
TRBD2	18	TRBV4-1	CASSRYTSSGSGLGELFF
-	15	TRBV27	CVSKRGGGNTGELFF
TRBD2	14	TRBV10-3	CAIEAGLAGETQYF